The source of this T cell receptor beta chain is a study of metastatic and nonmetastatic thyroid tumors. Study context: Across peripheral blood and tumor or nodule tissue samples taken from malignant and benign thyroid patients, the repertoires were compared with one another.

Findings of the study overall: As reported, TCR beta diversity in blood and tumor was significantly higher in malignant thyroid tumors than in benign nodules.

Authors' analysis steps: Built for papillary thyroid cancer, a distant-metastasis classifier drew on CDR3 differences across clinicopathological groups. TCRdb re-called clones from the PCR reads using MiXCR. These V and J calls originate from TCRdb's pipeline instead of the authors' own analysis. Here the sample spans roughly 40,000 clones, roughly 12% being singletons. The CDR3 sequence is 14 residues long. CDR1 and CDR2 (germline): SGHTS, YDEGEE. The V end was cut by 0 bases, the J end by 4 bases, with 10 bases between. In regard to this clone: Its antigen is still unknown.

Each patient went into thyroid surgery without having received any treatment. The TCR sequence derives from a male donor with papillary thyroid cancer or a benign thyroid nodule (not recorded which). Some clones in this sample may be carry-over from other donors' samples. The specimen sequenced was blood. This rearrangement joins TRBV5-8 to TRBJ2-5; D possibly matches TRBD1 or TRBD2 (6 bases each). The CDR3 reads CASSLVGGRETQYF. CDR3 DNA sequence: TGTGCCAGCAGCTTGGTAGGGGGGCGAGAGACCCAGTACTTC.